The 18 T cell receptor beta chains below all came from one sample that was sequenced in a study of Ad26.COV2.S vaccination and SARS-CoV-2 variants. The treatment was: approximately 18 received Ad26.COV2.S at low or high dose, single or two shots; several received placebo; per-sample allocation not given. The study sampled participants on day 63 after the first vaccine or placebo injection. Libraries were prepared by immunoSEQ multiplex PCR; TCRdb keeps only in-frame clonotypes and omits some of them. The sample lists about 350,000 clones, roughly 90% occurring once. The sample in question was peripheral blood, obtained in a trial of Ad26.COV2.S vaccine versus placebo. These receptors all stem from a person aged 18-60 years who received the Ad26.COV2.S COVID-19 vaccine or a placebo.

The chain has TRBV30 and TRBJ2-6, with 10 nucleotides matching TRBD1. In germline, CDR1 is GTSNPN, CDR2 SVGIG (reference sequence). There are 20 residues in the CDR3. V gave up 4 bases and J gave up 2 bases; unmatched junction bases: 17. Written as DNA, the CDR3 is TGTGCCTGGAAAAAGCCCTCGCGGGACAGGGGACAGACTGGGGCCAACGTCCTGACTTTC. Amino acids: CAWKKPSRDRGQTGANVLTF.

This sequence joins TRBV9 and TRBJ2-2; D not certain. The CDR3 extends over 14 amino acids. Germline CDR1 is SGDLS and CDR2 is YYNGEE. V lost 1 base to trimming and J lost 6 bases, with 10 bases between them. CDR3 residues: CASSVPSVAGELFF. DNA for the CDR3: TGTGCCAGCAGCGTACCTTCTGTAGCCGGGGAGCTGTTTTTT.

The chain uses TRBV5-6 and TRBJ1-1; tentative D call: TRBD1 (5 bases). V was pared by 4 bases and J by 3 bases, with 16 bases between. Germline CDR1 and CDR2: SGHDT and YYEEEE. The CDR3 contains 15 residues. The CDR3 loop is CASSGYRLGDTEAFF. In nucleotides, the CDR3 is TGTGCCAGCAGCGGGTACAGGTTAGGGGACACTGAAGCTTTCTTT.

This chain joins TRBV14 and TRBJ2-1; D is possibly TRBD2 (7 bases). CDR3 size: 14 residues. The V end lost 5 bases, the J end lost 2 bases, and 10 bases lay between the germline ends. CDR1 and CDR2 (germline): SGHDN, FVKESK. For the CDR3, the DNA is TGTGCCAGCAGCTGGGGGGGCCCCTACAATGAGCAGTTCTTC. This gives the protein CASSWGGPYNEQFF.

The chain recombines TRBV2 with TRBJ2-7; D is unresolved. Trimming took 2 bases from V and 5 from J, leaving 16 bases between them. The CDR3 extends over 15 amino acids. Germline V CDR1 and CDR2: SNHLY, FYNNEI. CDR3 residues: CASSEFGPNSDEQYF. CDR3 sequence (DNA): TGTGCCAGCAGTGAATTCGGCCCAAACAGCGACGAGCAGTACTTC.

The genes are TRBV4-2 and TRBJ1-5; no reliable D call. The germline V gene encodes CDR1 LGHNA and CDR2 YNFKEQ. This CDR3 is 13 amino acids long. Trimming took off 3 bases at V and 9 bases at J, with 12 bases between the two ends. The CDR3 DNA is TGTGCCAGCAGCCAGACCCCCGGATGGCCCCAGCATTTT. It encodes CASSQTPGWPQHF.

V gene TRBV30 combines with J gene TRBJ2-5, with 14 bases that match TRBD2. This CDR3 has 16 amino acids. Losses at the gene ends were 2 bases for V and 4 bases for J; bases not matched to a gene: 6. From germline, CDR1 is GTSNPN and CDR2 SVGIG (reference sequence). For the CDR3, the DNA is TGTGCCTGGAGTATGGGACTAGCGGGAGAACTAGAGACCCAGTACTTC. Translating gives CAWSMGLAGELETQYF.

The rearrangement joins TRBV5-8 to TRBJ2-1; no firm D call. Germline values: CDR1 SGHTS, CDR2 YDEGEE. The CDR3 runs to 13 residues. Deletions cut 4 bases from V and 5 bases from J, with 10 bases between. The CDR3 bases are TGTGCCAGCAGCCCTAGGTTCGACAATGAGCAGTTCTTC. Residues: CASSPRFDNEQFF.

This chain links TRBV3-1 (or the pseudogene TRBV3-2) with TRBJ2-7; tentative D call: TRBD1 (5 bases). V lost 2 bases to trimming and J lost 6 bases, with 14 bases between them. The CDR3 is 14 residues long. Per the germline V gene, CDR1 is LGHDT and CDR2 is YNNKEL (reference sequence). CDR3 loop: CASSQIPGSPEQYF. The CDR3 DNA sequence: TGTGCCAGCAGCCAAATCCCAGGGTCTCCCGAGCAGTACTTC.

The CDR3 nucleotides read TGTGCCTGTCCACGGACTAGCGATTACAATGAGCAGTTCTTC. Translation: CACPRTSDYNEQFF. This sequence joins TRBV30 and TRBJ2-1, with TRBD2 identical over 9 bases. Per germline, CDR1 GTSNPN and CDR2 SVGIG (reference sequence). V dropped 6 bases and J dropped 4; count of bases not matched to a gene: 7. This CDR3 has 14 amino acids.

The chain combines TRBV19 with TRBJ1-5, with D maybe TRBD1 (6 bases). The germline gives CDR1 LNHDA, CDR2 SQIVND (reference sequence). Trimming cost V 1 base and J 3 bases, with 22 bases left between them. The CDR3 consists of 19 residues. The CDR3 protein is CASSIGRDKALPYNQPQHF. The DNA of the CDR3 is TGTGCCAGTAGTATAGGGAGGGACAAGGCCCTCCCCTACAATCAGCCCCAGCATTTT. Together with reference TRBV19 and TRBJ1-5, the CDR3 gives the full variable domain: DGGITQSPKYLFRKEGQNVTLSCEQNLNHDAMYWYRQDPGQGLRLIYYSQIVNDFQKGDIAEGYSVSREKKESFPLTVTSAQKNPTAFYLCASSIGRDKALPYNQPQHFGDGTRLSIL.

This rearrangement joins TRBV11-3 to TRBJ2-1; 8 bases map to TRBD1. The CDR3 extends over 15 amino acids. J lost 2 bases, V lost 5 bases, and 5 bases had no gene match. The V gene's germline CDR1 is SGHNT and CDR2 YENEEA. CDR3 nucleotide sequence: TGTGCCAGCAGCCAAGACAGGGGCCCCTACAATGAGCAGTTCTTC. Protein product: CASSQDRGPYNEQFF.

This clone has a handful of counts. The chain carries TRBV3-1 (or the pseudogene TRBV3-2) and TRBJ2-1, with TRBD2 as a possible D gene (7 bases). The CDR3 extends over 16 amino acids. V shed 5 bases and J shed 0 bases, with 14 bases lying between them. Germline values: CDR1 LGHDT, CDR2 YNNKEL (reference sequence). CDR3 sequence: CASSGGGGSSYNEQFF. CDR3 in DNA: TGTGCCAGCAGCGGGGGGGGCGGGAGCTCCTACAATGAGCAGTTCTTC.

The rearrangement links TRBV11-2 to TRBJ2-1; D might be TRBD1 or TRBD2, each matching 6 bases. V lost 6 bases and J 2 bases, leaving 11 bases between the germline ends. CDR3 length equals 14 residues. In germline, CDR1 is SGHAT, CDR2 FQNNGV. CDR3 nucleotides: TGTGCCAGCAGACCCGGGGGCCCCTACAATGAGCAGTTCTTC. This gives the protein CASRPGGPYNEQFF.

DNA of the CDR3: TGTGCCAGCCTGGACACGGAAAACTATGGCTACACCTTC. It encodes CASLDTENYGYTF. The rearrangement links TRBV28 to TRBJ1-2; possible D gene TRBD1, 5 bases. The germline CDR1 and CDR2 sequences are MDHEN and SYDVKM. The CDR3 runs to 13 residues. V gave up 8 bases and J gave up 2 bases, with 12 bases separating them.

J is TRBJ1-3 and V is TRBV3-1 (or the pseudogene TRBV3-2); D possibly corresponds to TRBD1 (6 bases). The CDR3 is 18 residues long. V lost 8 bases, J lost 0 bases, and 23 bases lay in between. Germline CDR1 LGHDT, CDR2 YNNKEL (reference sequence). CDR3 residues: CASGKSTGQISSGNTIYF. For the CDR3, the DNA is TGTGCCAGCGGTAAATCCACCGGACAGATCAGCTCTGGAAACACCATATATTTT.

The rearrangement joins TRBV7-8 to TRBJ1-5; the match to TRBD1 covers 7 bases. The CDR3 length is 16 residues. Germline CDR1 SGHVS, CDR2 FQNEAQ. J lost 3 bases, V lost 2 bases, and 7 bases had no gene match. The CDR3 sequence is CASSLFEDRDNQPQHF. The CDR3 DNA reads TGTGCCAGCAGCTTATTTGAAGACAGGGACAATCAGCCCCAGCATTTT.

The V gene is TRBV4-1, the J gene TRBJ2-5; 9 bases line up with TRBD1. CDR1 is MGHRA, CDR2 YSYEKL, per germline. The CDR3 contains 16 residues. Trimming at V came to 1 base and at J to 4 bases, leaving 7 bases not matched to a gene. CDR3 loop: CASSQVQQGARETQYF. As DNA, the CDR3 is TGCGCCAGCAGCCAAGTCCAACAGGGGGCGCGAGAGACCCAGTACTTC.